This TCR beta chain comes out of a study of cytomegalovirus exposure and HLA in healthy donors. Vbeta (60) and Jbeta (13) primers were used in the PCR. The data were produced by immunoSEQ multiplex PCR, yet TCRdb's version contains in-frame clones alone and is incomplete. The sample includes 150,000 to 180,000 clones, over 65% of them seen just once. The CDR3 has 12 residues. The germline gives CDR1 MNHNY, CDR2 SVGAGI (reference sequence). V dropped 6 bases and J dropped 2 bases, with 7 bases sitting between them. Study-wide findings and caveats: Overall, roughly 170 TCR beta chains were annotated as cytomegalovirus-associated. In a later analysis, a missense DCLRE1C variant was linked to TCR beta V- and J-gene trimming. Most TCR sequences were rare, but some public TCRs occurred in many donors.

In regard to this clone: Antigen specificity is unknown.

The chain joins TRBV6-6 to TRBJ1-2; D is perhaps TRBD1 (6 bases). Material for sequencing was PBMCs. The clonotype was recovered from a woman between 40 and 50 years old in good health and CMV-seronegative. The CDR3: CASRTGNYGYTF. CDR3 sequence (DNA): TGTGCCAGCAGAACAGGGAACTATGGCTACACCTTC.